This T cell receptor beta chain was found in a study of blood T cell repertoires in COVID-19. Looking at the study overall: The United States, Italy and Spain provided the acute and convalescent COVID-19 samples. PBMCs, B-cell-depleted T cells, or T cells were the source of the cDNA or gDNA that made up the material.

The germline gives CDR1 SEHNR, CDR2 FQNEAQ (reference sequence). The junction had 16 bases not matched to a gene; V was cut back by 5 bases and J by 1 base. The CDR3 loop spans 18 amino acids. The authors' processing: Amplification with reference gene primers provided the estimates of nucleated cell counts. The method was immunoSEQ multiplex PCR; TCRdb's version includes in-frame clones alone and lacks a portion of them. The D gene and trimming were derived from the DNA, and the V and J assignments and clone size from that table. The sample has over 250,000 clones, 85% seen once. This TCR came from a man in his forties or fifties with active or convalescent COVID-19. The sequencing sample was made of peripheral blood. The rearrangement joins TRBV7-9 to TRBJ1-2; 7 positions match TRBD1. CDR3 nucleotide sequence: TGTGCCAGCAGCCCTCACCTGGGACAGCCTTCTCTTAACTATGGCTACACCTTC. As protein: CASSPHLGQPSLNYGYTF.